The clone carrying this T cell receptor beta chain was detected once. The assay used deep level. Assay used: immunoSEQ multiplex PCR; TCRdb lists only in-frame clones, some missing. The data contain approximately 720,000 clones, about two thirds of them singletons. This specimen belongs to a study of shared clonotypes between healthy human individuals. This CDR3 region has 15 residues. Germline CDR1 is SQVTM and CDR2 is ANQGSEA. Germline trimming cut 7 bases from V and 4 bases from J; bases unmatched to any gene: 14. Material: memory CD4+ T cells sorted from blood. Subset in this sample: CD45RA-negative fraction. The TCR sequence derives from a woman aged 25 to 45 in good health. The rearrangement joins TRBV29-1 to TRBJ2-7; the match to TRBD1 covers 9 bases. Written as DNA, the CDR3 is TGCAGCGCCCAACCACAACAGGGGGCGATGTACGAGCAGTACTTC. It encodes CSAQPQQGAMYEQYF.